This T cell receptor beta chain stems from a study of vaccination and CD4 T cells after COVID-19. In the study overall: Following dose two, a median approximately 75 days (range 14 to 241) passed before post-vaccine samples were taken. As a positive control, some control cultures were given a CEFX pool, while others were given an HIV-1 Nef pool or no peptide.

Comment on this clonotype: What it binds is unknown.

The treatment here: approximately 10-day PBMC culture with coronavirus spike peptide pools or control peptides (ViraFEST assay). The length of the CDR3 is 12 residues. CDR1 is SGHRS and CDR2 is YFSETQ in the germline V gene. V gave up 5 bases and J gave up 5 bases, with 7 bases separating them. Scientists ran DNA taken from cultured CD4+ T cells through the Oncomine TCR Beta short-read assay for sequencing. One entry per CDR3 protein results from TCRdb running MiXCR on the PCR reads. The sample carries roughly 20,000 distinct CDR3 sequences, about two fifths recorded once. The sequenced sample was CD4+ T cells from blood, cultured in vitro, obtained before SARS-CoV-2 vaccination. This sequence joins TRBV5-1 and TRBJ2-2, with D unresolved. The TCR originated in a human donor who received a COVID-19 vaccine. CDR3: CASSTGTGELFF. CDR3 sequence (DNA): TGCGCCAGCAGTACCGGGACCGGGGAGCTGTTTTTT.